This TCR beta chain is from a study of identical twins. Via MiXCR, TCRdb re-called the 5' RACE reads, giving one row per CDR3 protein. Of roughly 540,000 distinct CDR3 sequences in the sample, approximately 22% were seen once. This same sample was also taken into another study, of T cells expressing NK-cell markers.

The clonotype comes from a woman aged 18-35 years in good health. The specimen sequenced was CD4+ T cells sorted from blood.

The CDR3 bases are TGTGCCAGCAGCCAAGGGGGCAGACAGGAGCAGTTCTTC. The encoded protein is CASSQGGRQEQFF. This chain uses TRBV3-1 with TRBJ2-1; maybe TRBD1 (5 bases). Germline V lookup: CDR1 LGHDT, CDR2 YNNKEL (reference sequence). This CDR3 has 13 amino acids. The V end was cut by 1 base, the J end by 10 bases, with 11 bases between.